The present entry profiles one TCR beta chain with its context. Authors' data handling: It was from reference gene primer amplification that nucleated cell counts were estimated. The method was immunoSEQ multiplex PCR; TCRdb's version includes in-frame clones alone and lacks a portion of them. Clone size and V and J calls were adopted from that table, with D and trimming inferred from the DNA. Among some 69,000 clones listed, under 95% were seen once. This sample is part of a study of blood T cell repertoires in COVID-19. Turning to the study itself: Sites in the United States, Italy and Spain provided acute and convalescent COVID-19 samples.

The CDR3 consists of 14 residues. Germline lookup yields CDR1 SGHTS and CDR2 YDEGEE. J gave up 8 bases and V 4 bases, and 8 bases lay outside the gene matches. Specimen: peripheral blood. The sequence was obtained from a man in his sixties with acute or convalescent COVID-19. This chain links TRBV5-8 with TRBJ1-5; 8 bases are shared with TRBD1. This CDR3 reads CASSPGQGKEPQHF. CDR3 sequence (DNA): TGTGCCAGCAGCCCCGGACAGGGAAAGGAGCCCCAGCATTTT.